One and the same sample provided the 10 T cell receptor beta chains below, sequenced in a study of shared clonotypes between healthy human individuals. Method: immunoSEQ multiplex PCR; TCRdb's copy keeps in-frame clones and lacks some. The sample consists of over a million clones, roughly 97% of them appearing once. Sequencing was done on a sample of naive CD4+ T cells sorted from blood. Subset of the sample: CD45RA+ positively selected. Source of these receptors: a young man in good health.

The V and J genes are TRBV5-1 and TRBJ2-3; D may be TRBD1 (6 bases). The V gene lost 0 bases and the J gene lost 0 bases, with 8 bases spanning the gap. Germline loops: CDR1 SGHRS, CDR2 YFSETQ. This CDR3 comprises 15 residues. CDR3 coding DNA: TGCGCCAGCAGCTTGGCCGGACAGAGCACAGATACGCAGTATTTT. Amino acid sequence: CASSLAGQSTDTQYF.

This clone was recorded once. This CDR3 is CASSLRLGQNYGYTF. The DNA for the CDR3 is TGTGCCAGCAGCTTGCGGCTTGGACAGAACTATGGCTACACCTTC. The V and J genes are TRBV5-4 and TRBJ1-2; maybe TRBD1 (6 bases). The germline CDR1 and CDR2 sequences are SGHNT and YYREEE (reference sequence). CDR3 length: 15 residues. Trimming took off 1 base at V and 2 bases at J, with 12 bases between the two ends.

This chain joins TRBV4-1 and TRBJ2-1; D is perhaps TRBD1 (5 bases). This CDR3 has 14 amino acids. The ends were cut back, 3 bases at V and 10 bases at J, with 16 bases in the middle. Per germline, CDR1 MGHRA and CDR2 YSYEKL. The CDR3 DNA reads TGCGCCAGCAGCCACCAGCAGGGCCGAGACGAGCAGTTCTTC. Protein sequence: CASSHQQGRDEQFF.

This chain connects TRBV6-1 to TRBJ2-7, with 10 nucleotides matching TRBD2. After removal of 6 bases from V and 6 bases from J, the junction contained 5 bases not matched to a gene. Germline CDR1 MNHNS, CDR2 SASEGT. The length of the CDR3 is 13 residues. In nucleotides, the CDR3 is TGTGCCAGCAGAGTAGCGGGAGGTGGCGAGCAGTACTTC. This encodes CASRVAGGGEQYF.

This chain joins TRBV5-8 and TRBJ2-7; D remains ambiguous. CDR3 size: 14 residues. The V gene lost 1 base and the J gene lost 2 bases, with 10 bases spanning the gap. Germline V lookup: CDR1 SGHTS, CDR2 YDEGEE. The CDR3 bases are TGTGCCAGCAGCTTGCCAGAAACTACCTACGAGCAGTACTTC. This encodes CASSLPETTYEQYF.

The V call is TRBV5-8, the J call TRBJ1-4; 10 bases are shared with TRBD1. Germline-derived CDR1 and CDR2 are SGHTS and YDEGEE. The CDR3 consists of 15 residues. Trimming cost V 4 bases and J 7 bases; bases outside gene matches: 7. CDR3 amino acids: CASSLGTGVIEKLFF. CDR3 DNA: TGTGCCAGCAGCCTGGGGACAGGGGTAATTGAAAAACTGTTTTTT.

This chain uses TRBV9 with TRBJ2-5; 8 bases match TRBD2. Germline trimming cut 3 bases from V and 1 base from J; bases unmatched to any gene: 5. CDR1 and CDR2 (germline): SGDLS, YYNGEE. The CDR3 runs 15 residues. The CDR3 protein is CASSASGYRQETQYF. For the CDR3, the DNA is TGTGCCAGCAGCGCTAGCGGGTACCGCCAAGAGACCCAGTACTTC.

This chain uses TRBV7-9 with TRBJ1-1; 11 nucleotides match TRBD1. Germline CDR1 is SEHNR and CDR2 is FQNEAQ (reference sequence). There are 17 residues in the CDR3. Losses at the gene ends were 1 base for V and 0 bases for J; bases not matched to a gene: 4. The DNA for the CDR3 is TGTGCCAGCAGCTTAGGGGACAGGGGGAGTTTGAACACTGAAGCTTTCTTT. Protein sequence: CASSLGDRGSLNTEAFF.

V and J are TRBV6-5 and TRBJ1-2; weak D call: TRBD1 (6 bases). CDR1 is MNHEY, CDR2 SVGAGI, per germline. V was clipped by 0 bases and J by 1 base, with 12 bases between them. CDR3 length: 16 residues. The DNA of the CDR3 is TGTGCCAGCAGTTACTCGACGGGGGCGCTTAACTATGGCTACACCTTC. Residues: CASSYSTGALNYGYTF.

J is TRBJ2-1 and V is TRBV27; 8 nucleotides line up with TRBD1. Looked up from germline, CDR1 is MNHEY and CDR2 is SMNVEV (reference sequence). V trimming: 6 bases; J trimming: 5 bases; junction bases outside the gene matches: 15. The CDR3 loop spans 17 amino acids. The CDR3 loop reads CASRQRPGTGGDNEQFF. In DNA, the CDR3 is TGTGCCAGCAGACAACGACCCGGGACAGGAGGGGACAATGAGCAGTTCTTC.